This entry lists 11 T cell receptor beta chains sequenced from one sample in a study of OX40 agonist ivuxolimab in advanced cancers. Here immunoSEQ multiplex PCR was the method, and the copy in TCRdb shows in-frame clones only, minus some. The sample comprises some 78,000 clones, around 89% of which are singletons, and around 0.45% rests with the top ten. Specimen: CD4+ or CD8+ T cells sorted from blood, collected in a trial of the OX40 agonist ivuxolimab. These receptors all stem from an adult with an advanced solid tumor such as melanoma, head and neck, liver or kidney cancer.

The rearrangement joins TRBV6-1 to TRBJ1-5; the D is unclear. Germline loops: CDR1 MNHNS, CDR2 SASEGT. Trimming pared 0 bases from V and 7 bases from J, leaving 16 bases between. The CDR3 sequence is 16 residues long. The CDR3 DNA follows: TGTGCCAGCAGTGAAGCCTCTCTTCCCCTGGGGCAGCCCCAGCATTTT. Translated, it gives CASSEASLPLGQPQHF.

V is TRBV18 and J is TRBJ1-2; D perhaps matches TRBD1 (6 bases). Trimming cost V 6 bases and J 3 bases, with 20 bases left between them. Germline V CDR1 and CDR2: KGHSH, LQKENI. CDR3 length equals 16 residues. The CDR3 DNA sequence: TGTGCCAGCTCGGAAACAGGGCCCCCATCTCACTATGGCTACACCTTC. The encoded protein is CASSETGPPSHYGYTF.

The rearrangement joins TRBV7-9 to TRBJ1-5; D gene unclear. CDR1 and CDR2 from the germline V gene are SEHNR and FQNEAQ (reference sequence). Trimming removed 1 base at V and 7 bases at J, with 14 bases between. The CDR3 is 15 residues long. CDR3 sequence reads: CASSLGDGLRQPQHF. CDR3 nucleotides: TGTGCCAGCAGCTTAGGTGACGGTTTAAGGCAGCCCCAGCATTTT.

In its sample, this clone was seen once. The chain links TRBV6-1 to TRBJ1-4, with D hard to call. The V end lost 2 bases, the J end lost 6 bases, and 22 bases lay between the germline ends. This CDR3 contains 18 residues. Germline V gene data show CDR1 as MNHNS and CDR2 as SASEGT. CDR3 protein: CASSEFRSKGNTYEKLFF. CDR3 sequence (DNA): TGTGCCAGCAGTGAATTCCGTTCCAAAGGGAATACGTATGAAAAACTGTTTTTT.

The genes are TRBV5-1 and TRBJ1-4, with TRBD1 matching 9 bases. Germline CDR1 and CDR2: SGHRS and YFSETQ. V was pared by 3 bases and J by 6 bases, with 12 bases of the junction left unmatched. The CDR3 has 17 residues. The CDR3 DNA follows: TGCGCCAGCAGCTGGACCCGGACGGGACAGGGAGATGAAAAACTGTTTTTT. Amino acid sequence: CASSWTRTGQGDEKLFF.

The V and J genes are TRBV25-1 and TRBJ2-7; D gene ambiguous. V was shortened by 11 bases and J by 6 bases, with 17 bases between the two germline ends. This CDR3 has 12 residues. Germline V gene data show CDR1 as MGHDK and CDR2 as SYGVNS. The CDR3 DNA follows: TGTGCCGGCGAAATCGGATCGCGCGAGCAGTACTTC. This gives the protein CAGEIGSREQYF.

In this sample, this clone turned up a few times. The genes are TRBV11-3 and TRBJ1-6, with D possibly being TRBD1 (5 bases). CDR1 and CDR2 (germline): SGHNT, YENEEA. Trimming stripped 4 bases from V and 7 bases from J, with 11 bases between. The length of the CDR3 is 14 residues. The CDR3, as DNA: TGTGCCAGCAGCTCCGGGACGCCGAATTCACCCCTCCACTTT. Encoded protein: CASSSGTPNSPLHF.

V gene TRBV7-9 combines with J gene TRBJ1-1; weak D call: TRBD1 (6 bases). The germline V gene encodes CDR1 SEHNR and CDR2 FQNEAQ (reference sequence). V was pared by 1 base and J by 11 bases, with 8 bases between. This CDR3 is 11 amino acids long. Here the CDR3 reads CASSLGTAAFF. CDR3 in DNA: TGTGCCAGCAGCTTAGGGACAGCGGCTTTCTTT.

The chain is built from TRBV19 and TRBJ2-2, with D possibly matching TRBD1 (6 bases). The ends were cut back, 7 bases at V and 0 bases at J, with 12 bases in the middle. Germline values: CDR1 LNHDA, CDR2 SQIVND (reference sequence). The CDR3 totals 15 residues. The CDR3 DNA is TGTGCCAGTACCCCAGGGGAAGCGAACACCGGGGAGCTGTTTTTT. It encodes CASTPGEANTGELFF.

J is TRBJ1-5 and V is TRBV5-1; the D is unclear. V shed 0 bases and J shed 2 bases, with 6 bases lying between them. The CDR3 spans 14 residues. From germline, CDR1 is SGHRS and CDR2 YFSETQ. CDR3 amino acids: CASSLEAGNQPQHF. The CDR3 DNA follows: TGCGCCAGCAGCTTGGAAGCTGGCAATCAGCCCCAGCATTTT.

The gene calls are TRBV18 and TRBJ2-4; D perhaps matches TRBD1 (5 bases). The CDR3 runs to 15 residues. The ends were cut back, 1 base at V and 2 bases at J, with 9 bases in the middle. Germline lookup yields CDR1 KGHSH and CDR2 LQKENI. The DNA of the CDR3 is TGTGCCAGCTCACCACAAGGGGTGTCCAAAAACATTCAGTACTTC. Amino acid sequence: CASSPQGVSKNIQYF.